These 28 T cell receptor beta chains share one sample of origin, sequenced in a study of blood T cell repertoires in COVID-19. Clones were read by immunoSEQ multiplex PCR, and TCRdb kept only the in-frame ones, dropping some. The table lists about 310,000 clones, nearly 90% of them singletons. The sequencing sample was made of PBMCs or T cells enriched from blood (not recorded which). The receptors here all came from a woman aged 18 to 35 with acute COVID-19.

This rearrangement joins TRBV5-4 to TRBJ2-5, with 8 bases that match TRBD1. The J segment lost 1 base and the V segment lost 4 bases, leaving 12 bases of the junction unmatched. The CDR3 length is 17 residues. The V gene's germline CDR1 is SGHNT and CDR2 YYREEE (reference sequence). The CDR3 sequence is CASSETQGAYAQETQYF. DNA of the CDR3: TGTGCCAGCAGCGAAACCCAGGGGGCCTATGCCCAAGAGACCCAGTACTTC.

The chain is built from TRBV20-1 and TRBJ1-2; the D is unclear. The CDR3 spans 9 residues. Germline CDR1 is DFQATT and CDR2 is SNEGSKA (reference sequence). The CDR3: CRAGGGYTF. CDR3 bases: TGCAGAGCGGGAGGAGGCTACACCTTC.

J is TRBJ1-5 and V is TRBV2; 9 bases match TRBD1. V trimming: 5 bases; J trimming: 7 bases; junction bases outside the gene matches: 12. The CDR3 length is 16 residues. The V gene's germline CDR1 is SNHLY and CDR2 FYNNEI. CDR3 sequence: CASSSTGTGLGQPQHF. The DNA of the CDR3 is TGTGCCAGCAGTAGCACCGGGACAGGGTTGGGACAGCCCCAGCATTTT.

The chain joins TRBV7-2 to TRBJ1-2, with TRBD1 matching over 7 bases. CDR3 length equals 13 residues. The junction had 3 bases not matched to a gene; V was cut back by 1 base and J by 7 bases. Germline assignment: CDR1 SGHTA and CDR2 FQGNSA. CDR3 in amino acids: CASSLESGGGYTF. As DNA, the CDR3 is TGTGCCAGCAGCTTAGAGTCAGGGGGTGGCTACACCTTC.

V gene TRBV5-1 combines with J gene TRBJ2-1; 11 nucleotides line up with TRBD2. The CDR3 runs 16 residues. The J segment lost 2 bases and the V segment lost 5 bases, leaving 6 bases of the junction unmatched. CDR1 is SGHRS and CDR2 is YFSETQ in the germline V gene. CDR3 nucleotide sequence: TGCGCCAGCAGTCTACTAGCGGGAGTAGCCTACAATGAGCAGTTCTTC. Residues: CASSLLAGVAYNEQFF.

The rearrangement uses TRBV5-1 and TRBJ1-1; TRBD1 might be the D (6 bases). Germline V CDR1 and CDR2: SGHRS, YFSETQ. V was cut by 4 bases and J by 4 bases, with 17 bases left in between. The CDR3 is 15 amino acids. In DNA, the CDR3 is TGCGCCAGCAGCCCGGCCCCAGGGGTGGCCACTGAAGCTTTCTTT. This translates into CASSPAPGVATEAFF.

In its sample, this clone was seen a few times. The V call is TRBV9, the J call TRBJ1-5, with D maybe TRBD1 (6 bases). Per germline, CDR1 SGDLS and CDR2 YYNGEE. The CDR3 is made up of 15 amino acids. Trimming removed 4 bases from V and 7 bases from J, with 18 bases in between. In nucleotides, the CDR3 is TGTGCCAGCAGCCCTCGAGAGGGGGATGGGCAGCCCCAGCATTTT. Residues: CASSPREGDGQPQHF. Looking up the rest from reference TRBV9 and TRBJ1-5 gives the full variable domain: DSGVTQTPKHLITATGQRVTLRCSPRSGDLSVYWYQQSLDQGLQFLIQYYNGEERAKGNILERFSAQQFPDLHSELNLSSLELGDSALYFCASSPREGDGQPQHFGDGTRLSIL.

The rearrangement uses TRBV9 and TRBJ1-1; tentative D call: TRBD1 (5 bases). This CDR3 is 16 amino acids long. The V and J ends lost 3 bases and 4 bases respectively, with 19 bases between them. Per the germline V gene, CDR1 is SGDLS and CDR2 is YYNGEE. The CDR3 DNA sequence: TGTGCCAGCAGCGGAATTCAGGGTCGAAGGGGCACTGAAGCTTTCTTT. This encodes CASSGIQGRRGTEAFF.

The V gene is TRBV5-4, the J gene TRBJ2-7, with 11 bases that match TRBD1. Germline CDR1 SGHNT, CDR2 YYREEE (reference sequence). The trim removed 3 bases at V and 5 bases at J, leaving 7 bases unmatched. There are 15 residues in the CDR3. The CDR3: CASSSPGQGVDEQYF. CDR3 sequence (DNA): TGTGCCAGCAGCTCACCGGGACAGGGGGTAGACGAGCAGTACTTC.

The CDR3 sequence is CASSTWSLAGGTGELFF. In nucleotides, the CDR3 is TGTGCCAGCAGTACCTGGTCACTAGCGGGAGGAACCGGGGAGCTGTTTTTT. The chain combines TRBV7-3 with TRBJ2-2; 12 positions agree with TRBD2. This CDR3 is 17 amino acids long. V shed 6 bases, J shed 5 bases, and the junction held 10 bases outside the gene matches. Germline values: CDR1 SGHTA, CDR2 FQGTGA.

This chain links TRBV3-1 (or the pseudogene TRBV3-2) with TRBJ2-1; D gene ambiguous. The germline V and J ends were trimmed by 0 bases and 8 bases, with 17 bases remaining between them. This CDR3 spans 16 amino acids. The germline CDR1 and CDR2 sequences are LGHDT and YNNKEL (reference sequence). The CDR3 DNA reads TGTGCCAGCAGCCAAGATGAGGCTTTGAGAGGTCATGAGCAGTTCTTC. It encodes CASSQDEALRGHEQFF.

The chain couples TRBV2 to TRBJ2-1; 7 bases are shared with TRBD1. The junction had 10 bases not matched to a gene; V was cut back by 10 bases and J by 7 bases. Germline values: CDR1 SNHLY, CDR2 FYNNEI. The CDR3 totals 13 residues. The CDR3 nucleotides are TGTGCCACCCAAGACAGGGTCGGGAATGAGCAGTTCTTC. It translates to CATQDRVGNEQFF.

The chain is built from TRBV5-6 and TRBJ1-1, with D unresolved. The CDR3 extends over 12 amino acids. CDR1 is SGHDT, CDR2 YYEEEE, per germline. V dropped 4 bases and J dropped 9 bases, with 13 bases sitting between them. CDR3 sequence (DNA): TGTGCCAGCAGCCGTACAGCCGAGAAAGCTTTCTTT. As protein: CASSRTAEKAFF.

The V and J genes are TRBV4-1 and TRBJ2-3, with D unclear. Germline CDR1 is MGHRA and CDR2 is YSYEKL. The CDR3 has 16 amino acids. V lost 1 base and J 3 bases, leaving 14 bases between the germline ends. The CDR3 region is CASSQANLGFTDTQYF. The CDR3 nucleotides are TGCGCCAGCAGCCAAGCGAATTTGGGCTTTACAGATACGCAGTATTTT.

This clone was counted a single time. This chain uses TRBV6-5 with TRBJ2-7; 7 bases are shared with TRBD1. The CDR3 is 13 residues long. Germline-derived CDR1 and CDR2 are MNHEY and SVGAGI. Trimming at V came to 8 bases and at J to 7 bases, leaving 11 bases not matched to a gene. The CDR3 bases are TGTGCCAGCCGTCGGGACAGCGCGGGTGAGCAGTACTTC. Its translation is CASRRDSAGEQYF.

The rearrangement links TRBV5-1 to TRBJ2-5; 7 positions agree with TRBD1. The CDR3 covers 14 residues. J was trimmed by 3 bases and V by 4 bases; bases with no gene match: 6. The germline CDR1 and CDR2 sequences are SGHRS and YFSETQ. CDR3 sequence: CASSVNTGEETQYF. The DNA for the CDR3 is TGCGCCAGCAGCGTGAATACAGGGGAAGAGACCCAGTACTTC.

The chain has TRBV5-1 and TRBJ1-4; D gene ambiguous. The length of the CDR3 is 15 residues. Germline CDR1 and CDR2: SGHRS and YFSETQ. V shed 5 bases and J shed 0 bases, with 11 bases lying between them. This CDR3 is CASRRDTATNEKLFF. CDR3 DNA sequence: TGCGCCAGCAGGCGAGACACTGCAACTAATGAAAAACTGTTTTTT.

This clone appeared a single time. The rearrangement joins TRBV6-5 to TRBJ2-5; TRBD1 matches 8 bases. J lost 1 base, V lost 4 bases, and 5 bases had no gene match. Germline V gene sequence: CDR1 MNHEY, CDR2 SVGAGI. The CDR3 length is 15 residues. The CDR3 sequence is CASSWGRGLQETQYF. Here the CDR3 DNA reads TGTGCCAGCAGTTGGGGCAGGGGGCTCCAAGAGACCCAGTACTTC.

This chain connects TRBV15 to TRBJ2-3; 10 bases agree with TRBD2. The CDR3 runs to 18 residues. Germline values: CDR1 LNHNV, CDR2 YYDKDF (reference sequence). After removal of 2 bases from V and 0 bases from J, the junction contained 8 bases not matched to a gene. The CDR3 DNA follows: TGTGCCACCAGCAGACCAACTAGCGGGGACTTTAGCACAGATACGCAGTATTTT. Its translation: CATSRPTSGDFSTDTQYF.

The chain is built from TRBV28 and TRBJ1-2, with unresolved D. Looked up from germline, CDR1 is MDHEN and CDR2 is SYDVKM. V lost 2 bases, J lost 3 bases, and 7 bases lay in between. CDR3 length: 13 residues. CDR3 sequence (DNA): TGTGCCAGCAGTTTAGCGCGTTACTATGGCTACACCTTC. This sequence encodes CASSLARYYGYTF.

V gene TRBV27 combines with J gene TRBJ2-3, with a possible D match to TRBD2 (5 bases). V was pared by 5 bases and J by 0 bases, with 15 bases between. CDR3 length equals 16 residues. Germline loops: CDR1 MNHEY, CDR2 SMNVEV (reference sequence). CDR3 in DNA: TGTGCCAGCAGTGTAGAGAGGGAGCCTAGCACAGATACGCAGTATTTT. Its translation is CASSVEREPSTDTQYF.

The chain links TRBV5-6 to TRBJ2-7; D possibly corresponds to TRBD2 (5 bases). The length of the CDR3 is 11 residues. Trimming left V 4 bases short and J 7 bases short, with 9 bases between. Germline V gene sequence: CDR1 SGHDT, CDR2 YYEEEE. CDR3 in DNA: TGTGCCAGCAGCGCGACGGGGGAGCAGTACTTC. It specifies CASSATGEQYF.

The chain couples TRBV5-1 to TRBJ2-3; unclear D gene. From germline, CDR1 is SGHRS and CDR2 YFSETQ. The CDR3 spans 15 residues. The V end lost 4 bases, the J end lost 0 bases, and 12 bases lay between the germline ends. CDR3 nucleotides: TGCGCCAGCAGCCCCCGGGTCGCTAGCACAGATACGCAGTATTTT. This codes for CASSPRVASTDTQYF.

The rearrangement links TRBV5-4 to TRBJ2-6, with TRBD1 identical over 12 bases. The V and J ends lost 4 bases and 3 bases, in that order; junction bases with no gene match: 5. CDR1 and CDR2 (germline): SGHNT, YYREEE (reference sequence). CDR3 size: 17 residues. The CDR3 loop is CASSAGQGAFGANVLTF. The CDR3 nucleotides read TGTGCCAGCAGCGCGGGACAGGGGGCCTTTGGGGCCAACGTCCTGACTTTC.

DNA for the CDR3: TGCGCCAGCAGCTTGGCCGCGAGTAGGAACACTGAAGCTTTCTTT. Protein sequence: CASSLAASRNTEAFF. The chain is built from TRBV5-1 and TRBJ1-1; D uncertain. The CDR3 consists of 15 residues. CDR1 and CDR2 (germline): SGHRS, YFSETQ. With 0 bases removed from V and 1 base from J, the gap between germline ends came to 10 bases.

The chain uses TRBV9 and TRBJ2-5, with 7 bases lining up with TRBD2. There are 15 residues in the CDR3. Germline-derived CDR1 and CDR2 are SGDLS and YYNGEE. The V segment lost 3 bases and the J segment 0 bases; nucleotides outside the gene matches: 5. The DNA of the CDR3 is TGTGCCAGCAGCGGCTCGGGGGGTTACCAAGAGACCCAGTACTTC. Its translation: CASSGSGGYQETQYF.

This chain joins TRBV6-6 and TRBJ1-5; D unresolved. Germline V gives CDR1 MNHNY, CDR2 SVGAGI (reference sequence). This CDR3 has 14 residues. V lost 4 bases and J lost 6, with 13 bases in between. In nucleotides, the CDR3 is TGTGCCAGCAGTTTAATTGGTAGCGTTCAGCCCCAGCATTTT. Translating it yields CASSLIGSVQPQHF.

This chain uses TRBV6-5 with TRBJ2-7; 9 nucleotides agree with TRBD1. In germline, CDR1 is MNHEY, CDR2 SVGAGI. This CDR3 is built from 14 residues. Trimming took 5 bases from V and 3 from J; bases not matched to a gene: 5. The CDR3 sequence is CASSTTGGNYEQYF. DNA for the CDR3: TGTGCCAGCAGTACGACAGGGGGAAACTACGAGCAGTACTTC.